This T cell receptor beta chain appears in the sequencing data of a study of cytomegalovirus exposure and HLA in healthy donors. Overall study context: HLA-typed donors were the source of tens of millions of unique TCRs, which an early data release held.

This CDR3 is built from 15 residues. In germline, CDR1 is MDHEN, CDR2 SYDVKM. Concerning this clone itself: Its antigen is unknown.

PCR used 60 Vbeta primers and 13 Jbeta primers. TCRdb keeps only in-frame clones here, not all; method: immunoSEQ multiplex PCR. The sample holds about 120,000 clones, roughly four fifths seen once. Findings and caveats of the study: A later analysis linked a missense variant in DCLRE1C to the trimming of TCR beta V and J genes. Altogether, some 170 TCR beta chains were recorded as cytomegalovirus-associated. About 87% or about 30% of the time was how often most TCR beta V segments were productive, according to an earlier analysis.

The receptor comes from a male donor in good health and CMV-seronegative. The genes are TRBV28 and TRBJ2-5, with 9 bases identical to TRBD2. The tail of the sequence fits TRBJ2-7 better, so the J call may be wrong. Material: PBMCs. CDR3 in amino acids: CASSLYSGGTYEQYF. The CDR3 coding sequence is TGTGCCAGCAGTTTATATAGCGGGGGAACCTACGAGCAGTACTTC.